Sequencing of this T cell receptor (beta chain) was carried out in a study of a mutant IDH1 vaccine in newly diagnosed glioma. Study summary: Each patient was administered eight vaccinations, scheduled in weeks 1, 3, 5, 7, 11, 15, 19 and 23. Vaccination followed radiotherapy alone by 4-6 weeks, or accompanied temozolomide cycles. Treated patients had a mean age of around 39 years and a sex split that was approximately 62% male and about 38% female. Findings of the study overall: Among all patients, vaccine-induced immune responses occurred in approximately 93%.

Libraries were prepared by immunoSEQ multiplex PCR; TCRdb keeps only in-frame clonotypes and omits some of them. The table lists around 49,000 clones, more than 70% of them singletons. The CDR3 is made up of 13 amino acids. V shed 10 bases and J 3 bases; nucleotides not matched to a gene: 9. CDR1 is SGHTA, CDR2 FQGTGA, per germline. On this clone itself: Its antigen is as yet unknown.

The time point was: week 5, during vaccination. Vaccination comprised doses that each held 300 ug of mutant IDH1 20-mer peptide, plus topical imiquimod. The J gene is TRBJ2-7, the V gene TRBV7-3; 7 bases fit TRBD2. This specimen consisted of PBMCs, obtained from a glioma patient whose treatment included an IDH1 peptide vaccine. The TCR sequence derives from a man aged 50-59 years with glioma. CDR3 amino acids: CATPGRVGYEQYF. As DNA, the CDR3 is TGTGCCACCCCGGGGAGGGTTGGCTACGAGCAGTACTTC.